This TCR beta chain was sequenced during a study of blood T cell repertoires in COVID-19. About the study: COVID-19 samples collected from the United States, Italy and Spain covered acute and convalescent phases. T cells, B-cell-depleted T cells, or PBMCs supplied cDNA or gDNA.

How the authors handled the data: Scientists estimated how many nucleated cells there were by amplifying reference gene primers. Measured with immunoSEQ multiplex PCR; TCRdb has only the in-frame clones, and not every one. V and J calls and clone size follow that table, whereas D and trimming were derived from the DNA. The sample carries tens of thousands of clones, just over 85% recorded once. Germline-derived CDR1 and CDR2 are MNHEY and SVGAGI. The ends were cut back, 6 bases at V and 0 bases at J, with 8 bases in the middle. The CDR3 totals 13 residues. The clonotype comes from an elderly woman with active or convalescent COVID-19. The chain is built from TRBV6-5 and TRBJ1-2; D remains unclear. Sequencing was carried out using peripheral blood. The CDR3 bases are TGTGCCAGCAGCCCCAGTTCTAACTATGGCTACACCTTC. It is translated as CASSPSSNYGYTF.